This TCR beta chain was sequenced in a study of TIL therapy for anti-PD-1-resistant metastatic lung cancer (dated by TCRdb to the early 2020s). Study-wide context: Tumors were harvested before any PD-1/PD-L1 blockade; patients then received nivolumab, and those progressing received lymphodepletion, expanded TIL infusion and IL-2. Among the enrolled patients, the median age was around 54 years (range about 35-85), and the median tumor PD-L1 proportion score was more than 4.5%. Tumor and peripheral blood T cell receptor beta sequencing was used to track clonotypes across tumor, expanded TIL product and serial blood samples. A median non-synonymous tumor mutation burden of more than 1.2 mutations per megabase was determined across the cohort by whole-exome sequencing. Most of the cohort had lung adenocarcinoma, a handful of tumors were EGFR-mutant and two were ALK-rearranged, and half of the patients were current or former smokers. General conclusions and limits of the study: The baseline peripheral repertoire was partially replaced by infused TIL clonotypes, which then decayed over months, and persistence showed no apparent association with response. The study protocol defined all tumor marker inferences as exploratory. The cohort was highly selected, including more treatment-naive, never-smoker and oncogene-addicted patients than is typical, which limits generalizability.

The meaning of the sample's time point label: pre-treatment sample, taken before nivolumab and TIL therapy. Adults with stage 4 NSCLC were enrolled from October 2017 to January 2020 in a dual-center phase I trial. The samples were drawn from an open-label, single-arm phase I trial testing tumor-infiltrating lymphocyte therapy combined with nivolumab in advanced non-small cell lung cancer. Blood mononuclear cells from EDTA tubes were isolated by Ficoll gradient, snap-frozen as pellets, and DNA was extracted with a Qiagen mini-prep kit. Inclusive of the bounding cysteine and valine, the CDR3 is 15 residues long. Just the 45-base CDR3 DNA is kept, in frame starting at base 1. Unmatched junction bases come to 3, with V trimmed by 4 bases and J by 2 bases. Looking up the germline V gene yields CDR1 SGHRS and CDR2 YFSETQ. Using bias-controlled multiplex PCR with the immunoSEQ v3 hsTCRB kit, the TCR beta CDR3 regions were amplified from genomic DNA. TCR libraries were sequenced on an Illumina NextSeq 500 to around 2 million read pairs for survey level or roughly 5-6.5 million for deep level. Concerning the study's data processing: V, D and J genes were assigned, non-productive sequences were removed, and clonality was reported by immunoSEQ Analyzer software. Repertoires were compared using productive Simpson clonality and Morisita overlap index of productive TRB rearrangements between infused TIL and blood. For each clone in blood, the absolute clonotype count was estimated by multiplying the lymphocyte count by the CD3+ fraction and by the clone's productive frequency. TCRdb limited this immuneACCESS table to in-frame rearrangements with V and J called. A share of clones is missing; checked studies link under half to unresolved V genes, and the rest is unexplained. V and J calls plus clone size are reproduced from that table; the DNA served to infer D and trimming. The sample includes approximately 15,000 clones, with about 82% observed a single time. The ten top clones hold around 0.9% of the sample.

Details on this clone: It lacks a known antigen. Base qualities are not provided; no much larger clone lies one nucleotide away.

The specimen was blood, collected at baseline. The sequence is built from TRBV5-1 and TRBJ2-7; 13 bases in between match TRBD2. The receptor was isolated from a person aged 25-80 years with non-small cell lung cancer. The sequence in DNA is TGCGCCAGCAGCATAGGACTAGCGGGGGCCTACGAGCAGTACGTC. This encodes CASSIGLAGAYEQYV.